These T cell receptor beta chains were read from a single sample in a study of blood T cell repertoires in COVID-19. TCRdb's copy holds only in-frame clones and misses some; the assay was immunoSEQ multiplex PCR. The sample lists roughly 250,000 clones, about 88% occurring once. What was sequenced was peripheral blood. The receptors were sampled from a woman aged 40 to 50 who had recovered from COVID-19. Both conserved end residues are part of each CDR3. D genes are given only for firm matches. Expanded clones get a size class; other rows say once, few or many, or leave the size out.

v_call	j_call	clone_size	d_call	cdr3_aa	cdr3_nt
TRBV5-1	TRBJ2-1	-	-	CASSLTPGYDEQFF	TGCGCCAGCAGCTTGACCCCAGGGTACGATGAGCAGTTCTTC
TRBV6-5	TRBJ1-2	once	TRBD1	CASSSGGGGYGYTF	TGTGCCAGCAGTTCAGGGGGTGGGGGATATGGCTACACCTTC
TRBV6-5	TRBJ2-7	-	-	CAIGRTYEQYF	TGTGCCATTGGGCGCACCTACGAGCAGTACTTC
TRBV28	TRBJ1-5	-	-	CASSPNGYVLGNQPQHF	TGTGCCAGCAGCCCCAACGGATATGTACTAGGCAATCAGCCCCAGCATTTT
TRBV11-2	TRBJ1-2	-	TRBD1	CASSLAGTGGYGYTF	TGTGCCAGCAGTTTAGCCGGGACAGGGGGCTATGGCTACACCTTC
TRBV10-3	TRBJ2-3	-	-	CAISEIRTGTDTQYF	TGTGCCATCAGTGAAATCCGGACAGGCACAGATACGCAGTATTTT
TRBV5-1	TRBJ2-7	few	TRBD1	CASSWGTGNHEQYF	TGCGCCAGCAGCTGGGGGACAGGGAACCACGAGCAGTACTTC
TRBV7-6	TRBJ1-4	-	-	CASSLGRDSEKLFF	TGTGCCAGCAGCTTAGGCAGGGATAGTGAAAAACTGTTTTTT
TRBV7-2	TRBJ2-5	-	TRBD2	CASSGTSGRARETQYF	TGTGCCAGCAGCGGAACTAGCGGGAGGGCCAGGGAGACCCAGTACTTC
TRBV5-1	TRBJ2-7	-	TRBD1	CASSLDNGQGPYEQYF	TGCGCCAGCAGCTTGGATAACGGACAGGGACCCTACGAGCAGTACTTC
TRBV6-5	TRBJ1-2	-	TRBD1	CASSYHDRGTYGYTF	TGTGCCAGCAGTTACCACGACAGGGGGACCTATGGCTACACCTTC
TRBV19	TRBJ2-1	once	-	CASSISPQDYNEQFF	TGTGCCAGTAGTATATCGCCCCAGGATTACAATGAGCAGTTCTTC
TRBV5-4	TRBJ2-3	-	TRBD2	CASSLRLAGAFTDTQYF	TGTGCCAGCAGCTTGCGACTAGCGGGAGCATTTACAGATACGCAGTATTTT
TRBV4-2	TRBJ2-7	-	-	CASSQDSGFYEQYF	TGTGCCAGCAGCCAAGATTCAGGATTCTACGAGCAGTACTTC
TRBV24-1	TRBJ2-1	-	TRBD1	CATSDSGGQGVYNEQFF	TGTGCCACCAGTGATTCAGGAGGACAGGGGGTCTACAATGAGCAGTTCTTC
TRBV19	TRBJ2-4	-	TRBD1	CASSTDRKNIQYF	TGTGCCAGTAGTACGGACAGGAAAAACATTCAGTACTTC
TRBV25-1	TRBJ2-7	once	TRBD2	CASSDPRGRVYEQYF	TGTGCCAGCAGTGATCCTCGGGGGAGGGTGTACGAGCAGTACTTC
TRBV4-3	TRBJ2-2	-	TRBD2	CASSQVGRGGLRTGELFF	TGCGCCAGCAGCCAAGTTGGGCGGGGGGGCCTCCGGACCGGGGAGCTGTTTTTT
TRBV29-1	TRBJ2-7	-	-	CSATTEPRGSYYEQYF	TGCAGCGCGACGACGGAGCCTAGGGGATCTTACTACGAGCAGTACTTC
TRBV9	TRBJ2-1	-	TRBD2	CASSVVTSGNSNEQFF	TGTGCCAGCAGCGTAGTAACTAGCGGGAATAGCAATGAGCAGTTCTTC
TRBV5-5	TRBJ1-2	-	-	CASSLWGRGNYGYTF	TGTGCCAGCAGCTTGTGGGGCAGGGGAAACTATGGCTACACCTTC
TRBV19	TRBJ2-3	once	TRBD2	CASRDQSGTSTDTQYF	TGTGCCAGTAGGGACCAGAGCGGGACTAGCACAGATACGCAGTATTTT
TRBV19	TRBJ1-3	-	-	CASKPRNRETGNTIYF	TGTGCCAGTAAACCTAGAAACAGGGAAACTGGAAACACCATATATTTT
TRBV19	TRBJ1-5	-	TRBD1	CASRGTGNNQPQHF	TGTGCCAGTAGGGGGACAGGGAACAATCAGCCCCAGCATTTT
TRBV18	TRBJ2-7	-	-	CASSPTANYEQYF	TGTGCCAGCTCACCGACAGCCAACTACGAGCAGTACTTC
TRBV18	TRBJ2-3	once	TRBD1	CASSPLKTGGITDTQYF	TGTGCCAGCTCACCGTTGAAGACAGGGGGGATTACAGATACGCAGTATTTT
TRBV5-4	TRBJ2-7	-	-	CASSQDSEQYF	TGTGCCAGCAGCCAGGACAGCGAGCAGTACTTC
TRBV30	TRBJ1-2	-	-	CAWSVPSGGYTF	TGTGCCTGGAGTGTACCCTCAGGTGGCTACACCTTC
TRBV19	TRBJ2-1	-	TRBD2	CASSMSGSSYNEQFF	TGTGCCAGTAGTATGAGCGGGAGCTCCTACAATGAGCAGTTCTTC
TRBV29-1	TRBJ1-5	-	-	CSVAEEGGGGQPQHF	TGCAGCGTTGCTGAGGAAGGGGGAGGGGGTCAGCCCCAGCATTTT
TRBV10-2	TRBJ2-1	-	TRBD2	CASSDRSGRSYNEQFF	TGCGCCAGCAGTGATCGTAGCGGGCGCTCCTACAATGAGCAGTTCTTC
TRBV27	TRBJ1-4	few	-	CASSLYRQGQEKLFF	TGTGCCAGCAGTTTATATAGGCAGGGTCAGGAAAAACTGTTTTTT
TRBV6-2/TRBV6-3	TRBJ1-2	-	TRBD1	CASSSTWDRGGYTF	TGTGCCAGCAGTTCCACCTGGGACAGGGGTGGCTACACCTTC
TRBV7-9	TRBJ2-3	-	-	CASSSTGDTQYF	TGTGCCAGCAGCTCAACGGGGGATACGCAGTATTTT
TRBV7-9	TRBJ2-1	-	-	CASRRSSYNEQFF	TGTGCCAGCAGACGGAGCTCCTACAATGAGCAGTTCTTC
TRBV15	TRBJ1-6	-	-	CATSRERGGDSPLHF	TGTGCCACCAGCAGAGAACGGGGGGGGGATTCACCCCTCCACTTT
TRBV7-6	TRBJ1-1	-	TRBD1	CASAGGTEAFF	TGTGCCAGCGCAGGGGGCACTGAAGCTTTCTTT
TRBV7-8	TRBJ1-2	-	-	CASSLAGAGANYGYTF	TGTGCCAGCAGCTTAGCAGGGGCAGGAGCTAACTATGGCTACACCTTC
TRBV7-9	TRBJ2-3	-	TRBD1	CASSPGTGGRTDTQYF	TGTGCCAGCAGCCCCGGGACAGGGGGCCGCACAGATACGCAGTATTTT
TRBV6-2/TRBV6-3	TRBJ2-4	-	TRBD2	CASSYLLAGGNIQYF	TGTGCCAGCAGTTACCTCCTAGCGGGAGGTAACATTCAGTACTTC
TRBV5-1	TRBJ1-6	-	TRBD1	CASSLADRGGNSPLHF	TGCGCCAGCAGCTTGGCTGACAGGGGTGGCAATTCACCCCTCCACTTT
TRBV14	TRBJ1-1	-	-	CASSQDLGRGNTEAFF	TGTGCCAGCAGCCAAGATCTGGGCAGGGGGAACACTGAAGCTTTCTTT
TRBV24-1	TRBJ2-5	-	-	CATGQGTLQETQYF	TGTGCCACTGGACAAGGAACTCTTCAAGAGACCCAGTACTTC
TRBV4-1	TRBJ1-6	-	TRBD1	CASSQTGDRYSYNSPLHF	TGCGCCAGCAGCCAAACCGGGGACAGGTACTCCTATAATTCACCCCTCCACTTT
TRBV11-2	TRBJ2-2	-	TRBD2	CASSFFAGANTGELFF	TGTGCCAGCAGCTTCTTTGCGGGAGCGAACACCGGGGAGCTGTTTTTT